These 9 T cell receptor beta chains came from one sample sequenced in a study of T cells in Graves' hyperthyroidism and ophthalmopathy. The source material, RNA transcripts, was used to amplify TCR beta CDR3 regions. The TCR CDR3 first-round RT-PCR relied on the HTBI primer set. TCRdb used MiXCR to reprocess the multiplex PCR reads, holding one entry per CDR3 protein. The data hold around 520,000 distinct CDR3 sequences, with approximately 15% observed a single time. The sequenced material came from blood. The receptor set was obtained from a woman younger than 35 with Graves' hyperthyroidism.

Ten or more counts support this clonotype. The chain employs TRBV12-3 or TRBV12-4 and TRBJ1-2, with D unclear. Trimming removed 6 bases from V and 2 bases from J, with 10 bases in between. There are 13 residues in the CDR3. In nucleotides, the CDR3 is TGTGCCAGCAGCCTGGGAGCAAACTATGGCTACACCTTC. Its translation is CASSLGANYGYTF.

This clonotype was seen ten or more times. The gene calls are TRBV12-3 or TRBV12-4 and TRBJ1-1; D unresolved. The CDR3 contains 14 residues. V shed 3 bases and J shed 1 base, with 9 bases lying between them. The CDR3 sequence: CASSLSGKNTEAFF. The CDR3 DNA sequence: TGTGCCAGCAGTTTGTCTGGGAAGAACACTGAAGCTTTCTTT.

This clonotype appeared many times. The CDR3 DNA sequence: TGTGCCAGCAGTCAAGGACAGACTGCTGAAGCTTTCTTT. This encodes CASSQGQTAEAFF. The J gene is TRBJ1-1, the V gene TRBV12-3 or TRBV12-4; D possibly corresponds to TRBD1 (6 bases). Trimming stripped 5 bases from V and 6 bases from J, with 13 bases between. This CDR3 region has 13 residues.

This clonotype was seen a few times. V is TRBV19 and J is TRBJ1-5; tentatively, D is TRBD1 (6 bases). In germline, CDR1 is LNHDA, CDR2 SQIVND (reference sequence). Between the trimmed V and J ends, which lost 8 bases and 0 bases, there was a span of 17 bases. CDR3 size: 16 residues. CDR3 sequence (DNA): TGTGCCAGTTGTACAGGGAGAGGCAATAGCAATCAGCCCCAGCATTTT. Translating gives CASCTGRGNSNQPQHF.

This clonotype was seen repeatedly, ten times or more. This chain joins TRBV24-1 and TRBJ2-3, with D perhaps TRBD1 (6 bases). Trimming took off 3 bases at V and 2 bases at J, with 14 bases between the two ends. Germline V gene data show CDR1 as KGHDR and CDR2 as SFDVKD. The CDR3 sequence is 16 residues long. CDR3 protein: CATSDPGTSPTDTQYF. CDR3 DNA: TGTGCCACCAGTGATCCCGGGACATCCCCCACAGATACGCAGTATTTT.

The chain links TRBV4-1 to TRBJ1-3, with D unclear. The germline CDR1 and CDR2 sequences are MGHRA and YSYEKL. CDR3 size: 14 residues. The V end was cut by 8 bases, the J end by 0 bases, with 11 bases between. CDR3: CASSQLSSGNTIYF. The CDR3 DNA reads as TGCGCCAGCTCACAGTTGAGCTCTGGAAACACCATATATTTT.

A few counts support this clonotype. This chain links TRBV5-1 with TRBJ1-1; D may be TRBD1 (5 bases). The germline CDR1 and CDR2 sequences are SGHRS and YFSETQ. The CDR3 spans 15 residues. Between the trimmed V and J ends, which lost 2 bases and 1 base, there was a span of 12 bases. The CDR3 loop reads CASSLIGARNTEAFF. In DNA form, the CDR3 reads TGCGCCAGCAGCTTAATAGGGGCCAGGAACACTGAAGCTTTCTTT.

This clonotype came up a few times. A much larger clone lies a single base off, so this may be a read error. This CDR3 is missing its conserved last phenylalanine or tryptophan, likely due to a read error. The chain combines TRBV11-3 with TRBJ2-5; no definite D call. Trimming removed 1 base at V and 5 bases at J, with 8 bases between. The CDR3 loop spans 13 amino acids. Per germline, CDR1 SGHNT and CDR2 YENEEA. The CDR3 region is CASSLGREETQYL. CDR3 nucleotide sequence: TGTGCCAGCAGCTTAGGAAGAGAGGAGACCCAGTACCTC.

In this sample, this clonotype turned up many times. The chain has TRBV6-1 and TRBJ2-3; D call uncertain. Germline V CDR1 and CDR2: MNHNS, SASEGT. CDR3 length: 14 amino acids. Trimming removed 5 bases from V and 6 bases from J, with 15 bases in between. The CDR3 spells CASSYDFRADTQYF. The CDR3 nucleotides are TGTGCCAGCAGTTACGATTTCCGGGCGGATACGCAGTATTTT.